This TCR beta chain came from a study of T cells after yellow fever vaccination. Background on the study: Some fractions had low cell numbers, and these were prepared with SMART-Seq v4 Ultra Low Input. Broader study findings: Abundant clonotypes from the bulk population could contaminate FACS-sorted repertoires. The study found a weaker secondary response that peaked faster, day 5 versus 15.

This clonotype has only a few counts. Its cognate antigen is unknown. It was through 5'RACE template switching that TCR cDNA was made, with a universal primer site and UMIs added. Via MiXCR, TCRdb re-called the 5' RACE reads, giving one row per CDR3 protein. The table lists about 630,000 distinct CDR3 sequences, about 12% of them singletons, with about 15% in the top ten. The CDR3 runs 16 residues. The V segment lost 0 bases and the J segment 4 bases; nucleotides outside the gene matches: 5. CDR1 SGDLS and CDR2 YYNGEE come from the germline V gene. This sample comprised PBMCs, obtained on the day of the yellow fever booster vaccination. This chain joins TRBV9 and TRBJ2-2; 8 positions agree with TRBD2. The TCR sequence derives from a man younger than 45 who received the YFV17D yellow fever vaccine. CDR3 residues: CASSVGPAGVTGELFF. The CDR3, as DNA: TGTGCCAGCAGCGTAGGCCCAGCGGGAGTCACCGGGGAGCTGTTTTTT.